What follows are 5 T cell receptor beta chains derived from one specimen sequenced in a study of blood T cell repertoires in COVID-19. Clones were read by immunoSEQ multiplex PCR, and TCRdb kept only the in-frame ones, dropping some. The data contain 200,000 to 250,000 clones, around 90% of them seen just once; the ten biggest clones take up about 1.9%. The sequencing input was PBMCs or T cells enriched from blood (not recorded which). The receptors were sampled from a woman younger than 35 who had recovered from COVID-19.

This chain connects TRBV12-3 or TRBV12-4 to TRBJ2-1; perhaps TRBD2 as D (6 bases). V was shortened by 8 bases and J by 15 bases, with 20 bases between the two germline ends. CDR3 length: 12 residues. The chain's CDR3 is CASADTGLRRFF. The CDR3 bases are TGTGCCAGCGCGGATACGGGACTCCGGAGGTTCTTC.

The CDR3 reads CASSVREQSSYNEQFF. Here the CDR3 DNA reads TGTGCCAGCAGTGTTCGGGAACAGAGCTCCTACAATGAGCAGTTCTTC. This chain joins TRBV2 and TRBJ2-1; the D gene is possibly TRBD2 (5 bases). Germline V gene lookup returns CDR1 SNHLY and CDR2 FYNNEI. V was trimmed by 4 bases and J by 0 bases, leaving 13 bases between them. CDR3 length equals 16 residues. The variable domain in full, with the rest retrieved from reference TRBV2 and TRBJ2-1, is EPEVTQTPSHQVTQMGQEVILRCVPISNHLYFYWYRQILGQKVEFLVSFYNNEISEKSEIFDDQFSVERPDGSNFTLKIRSTKLEDSAMYFCASSVREQSSYNEQFFGPGTRLTVL.

The gene calls are TRBV11-3 and TRBJ2-1, with TRBD2 as a possible D gene (6 bases). Germline V gene data show CDR1 as SGHNT and CDR2 as YENEEA. There are 14 residues in the CDR3. Trimming shortened V by 1 base and J by 8 bases, and 12 bases separated the two germline ends. CDR3 sequence: CASSLGGRRDEQFF. The CDR3 nucleotides are TGTGCCAGCAGCTTAGGGGGGAGGAGGGATGAGCAGTTCTTC.

The chain recombines TRBV6-6 with TRBJ1-3, with TRBD1 as a possible D gene (5 bases). Germline V gene lookup returns CDR1 MNHNY and CDR2 SVGAGI (reference sequence). The CDR3 spans 14 residues. V was pared by 5 bases and J by 2 bases, with 10 bases between. CDR3 in DNA: TGTGCCAGCAGTCGTGGACAAGCTGGAAACACCATATATTTT. Protein: CASSRGQAGNTIYF.

The chain uses TRBV28 and TRBJ1-1; TRBD1 agrees at 10 bases. This CDR3 is 14 amino acids long. The germline V gene encodes CDR1 MDHEN and CDR2 SYDVKM. Trimming at V came to 10 bases and at J to 4 bases, leaving 9 bases not matched to a gene. CDR3 in DNA: TGTGCCACCCAGACAGGGGGCACCCTCACTGAAGCTTTCTTT. Translation: CATQTGGTLTEAFF.